This T cell receptor (beta chain) was captured by sequencing in a study of control samples from healthy donors and cancer patients. Assay: immunoSEQ multiplex PCR; the TCRdb copy retains only in-frame clones and omits some. The sample includes under 150,000 clones, approximately 94% of them seen just once. This CDR3 spans 18 amino acids. In germline, CDR1 is SGHNT, CDR2 YENEEA. V lost 2 bases and J lost 3; bases outside the gene matches: 8. The sequence was obtained from a young man in good health. This chain connects TRBV11-3 to TRBJ2-3; TRBD2 aligns across 13 bases. Input material: blood. Here the CDR3 reads CASSLRKTSGGQTDTQYF. CDR3 nucleotide sequence: TGTGCCAGCAGCTTAAGGAAGACTAGCGGGGGGCAGACAGATACGCAGTATTTT.